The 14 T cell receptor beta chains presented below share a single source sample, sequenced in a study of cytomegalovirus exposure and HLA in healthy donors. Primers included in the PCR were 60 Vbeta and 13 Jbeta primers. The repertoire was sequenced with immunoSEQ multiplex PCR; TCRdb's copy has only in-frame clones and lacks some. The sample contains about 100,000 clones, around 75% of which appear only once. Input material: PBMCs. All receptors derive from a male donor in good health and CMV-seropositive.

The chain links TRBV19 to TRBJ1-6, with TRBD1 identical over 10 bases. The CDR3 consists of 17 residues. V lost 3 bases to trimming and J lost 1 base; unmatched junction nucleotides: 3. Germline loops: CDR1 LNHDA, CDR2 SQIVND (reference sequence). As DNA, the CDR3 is TGTGCCAGTAGTATGGGACAGGGGCTTTCCTATAATTCACCCCTCCACTTT. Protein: CASSMGQGLSYNSPLHF. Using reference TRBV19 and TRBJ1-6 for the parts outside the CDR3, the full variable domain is DGGITQSPKYLFRKEGQNVTLSCEQNLNHDAMYWYRQDPGQGLRLIYYSQIVNDFQKGDIAEGYSVSREKKESFPLTVTSAQKNPTAFYLCASSMGQGLSYNSPLHFGNGTRLTVT.

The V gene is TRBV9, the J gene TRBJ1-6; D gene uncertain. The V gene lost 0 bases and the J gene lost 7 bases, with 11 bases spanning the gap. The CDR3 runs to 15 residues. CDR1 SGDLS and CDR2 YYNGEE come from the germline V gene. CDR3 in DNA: TGTGCCAGCAGCGTAGTCCCCGGGGAAAATTCACCCCTCCACTTT. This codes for CASSVVPGENSPLHF. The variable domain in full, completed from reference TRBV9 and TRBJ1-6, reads DSGVTQTPKHLITATGQRVTLRCSPRSGDLSVYWYQQSLDQGLQFLIQYYNGEERAKGNILERFSAQQFPDLHSELNLSSLELGDSALYFCASSVVPGENSPLHFGNGTRLTVT.

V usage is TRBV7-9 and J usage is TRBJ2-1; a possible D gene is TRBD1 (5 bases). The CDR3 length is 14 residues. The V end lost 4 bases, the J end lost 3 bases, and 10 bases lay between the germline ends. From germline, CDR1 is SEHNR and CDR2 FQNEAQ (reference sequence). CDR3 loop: CASSSIDSYNEQFF. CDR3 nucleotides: TGTGCCAGCAGCTCCATCGACAGCTACAATGAGCAGTTCTTC.

CDR3 nucleotide sequence: TGTGCCACCCTCGTAACAGCTAACTATGGCTACACCTTC. Its translation is CATLVTANYGYTF. The gene calls are TRBV28 and TRBJ1-2, with D hard to call. V shed 10 bases and J shed 0 bases, with 12 bases lying between them. The CDR3 is made up of 13 amino acids. The germline V gene encodes CDR1 MDHEN and CDR2 SYDVKM.

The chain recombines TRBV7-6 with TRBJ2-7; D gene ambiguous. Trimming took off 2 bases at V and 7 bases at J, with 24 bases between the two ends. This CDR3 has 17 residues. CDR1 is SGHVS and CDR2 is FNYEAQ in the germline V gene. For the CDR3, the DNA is TGTGCCAGCAGCTTAACCTCGTTTCCGGGTAGAGTGGAGGAGCAGTACTTC. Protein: CASSLTSFPGRVEEQYF. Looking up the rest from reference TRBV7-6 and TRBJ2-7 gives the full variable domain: GAGVSQSPRYKVTKRGQDVALRCDPISGHVSLYWYRQALGQGPEFLTYFNYEAQQDKSGLPNDRFSAERPEGSISTLTIQRTEQRDSAMYRCASSLTSFPGRVEEQYFGPGTRLTVT.

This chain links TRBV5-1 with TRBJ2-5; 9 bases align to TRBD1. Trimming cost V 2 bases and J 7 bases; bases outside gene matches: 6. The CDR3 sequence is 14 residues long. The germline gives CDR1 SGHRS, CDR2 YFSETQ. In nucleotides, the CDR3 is TGCGCCAGCAGCTTACAGGGGGCTAGGGGGACCCAGTACTTC. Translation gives CASSLQGARGTQYF.

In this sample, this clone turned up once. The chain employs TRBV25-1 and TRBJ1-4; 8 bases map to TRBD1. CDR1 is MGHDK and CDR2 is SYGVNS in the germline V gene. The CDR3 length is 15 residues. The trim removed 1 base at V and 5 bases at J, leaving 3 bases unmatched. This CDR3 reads CASSESQGANEKLFF. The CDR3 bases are TGTGCCAGCAGTGAATCTCAGGGGGCAAATGAAAAACTGTTTTTT.

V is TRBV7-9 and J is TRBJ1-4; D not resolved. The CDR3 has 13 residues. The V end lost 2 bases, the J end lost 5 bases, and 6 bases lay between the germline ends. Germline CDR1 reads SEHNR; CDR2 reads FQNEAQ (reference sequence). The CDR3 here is CASSLFENEKLFF. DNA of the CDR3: TGTGCCAGCAGCTTATTCGAGAATGAAAAACTGTTTTTT.

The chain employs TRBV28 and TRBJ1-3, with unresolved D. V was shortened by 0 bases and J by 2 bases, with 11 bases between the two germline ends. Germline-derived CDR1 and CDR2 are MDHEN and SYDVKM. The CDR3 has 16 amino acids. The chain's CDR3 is CASSLWARMAGNTIYF. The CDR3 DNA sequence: TGTGCCAGCAGTTTATGGGCGCGGATGGCTGGAAACACCATATATTTT. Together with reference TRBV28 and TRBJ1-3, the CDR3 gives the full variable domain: DVKVTQSSRYLVKRTGEKVFLECVQDMDHENMFWYRQDPGLGLRLIYFSYDVKMKEKGDIPEGYSVSREKKERFSLILESASTNQTSMYLCASSLWARMAGNTIYFGEGSWLTVV.

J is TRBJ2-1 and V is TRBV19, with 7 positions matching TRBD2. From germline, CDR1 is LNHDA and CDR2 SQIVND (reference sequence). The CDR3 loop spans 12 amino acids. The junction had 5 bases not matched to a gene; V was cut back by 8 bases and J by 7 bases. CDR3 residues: CASGVGGNEQFF. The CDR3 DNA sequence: TGTGCCAGTGGGGTCGGGGGGAATGAGCAGTTCTTC.

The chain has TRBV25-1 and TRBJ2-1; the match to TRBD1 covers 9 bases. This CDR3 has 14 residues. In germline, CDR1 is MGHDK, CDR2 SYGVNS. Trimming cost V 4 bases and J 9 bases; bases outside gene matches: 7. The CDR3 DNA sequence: TGTGCCAGCAGTGGGACAGGGGTCGGGACTGAGCAGTTCTTC. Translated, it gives CASSGTGVGTEQFF.

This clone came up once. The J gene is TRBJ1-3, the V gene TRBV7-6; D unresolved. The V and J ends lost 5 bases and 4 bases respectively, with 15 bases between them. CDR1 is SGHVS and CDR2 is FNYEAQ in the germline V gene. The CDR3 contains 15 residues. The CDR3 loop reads CASSRTAGRGNTIYF. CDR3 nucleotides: TGTGCCAGCAGCAGGACTGCCGGTCGGGGAAACACCATATATTTT.

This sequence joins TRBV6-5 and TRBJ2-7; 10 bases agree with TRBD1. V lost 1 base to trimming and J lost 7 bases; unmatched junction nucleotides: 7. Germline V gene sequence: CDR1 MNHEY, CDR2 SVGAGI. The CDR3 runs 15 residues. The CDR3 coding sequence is TGTGCCAGCAGTTACTTGGGACAGGGGATCGGGGAGCAGTACTTC. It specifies CASSYLGQGIGEQYF.

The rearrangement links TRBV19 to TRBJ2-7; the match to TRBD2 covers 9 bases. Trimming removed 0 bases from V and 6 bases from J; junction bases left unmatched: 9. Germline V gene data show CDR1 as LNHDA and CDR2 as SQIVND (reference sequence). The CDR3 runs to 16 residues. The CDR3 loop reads CASSIDPRLAVVEQYF. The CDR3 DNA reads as TGTGCCAGTAGTATAGATCCCCGACTAGCGGTGGTCGAGCAGTACTTC.